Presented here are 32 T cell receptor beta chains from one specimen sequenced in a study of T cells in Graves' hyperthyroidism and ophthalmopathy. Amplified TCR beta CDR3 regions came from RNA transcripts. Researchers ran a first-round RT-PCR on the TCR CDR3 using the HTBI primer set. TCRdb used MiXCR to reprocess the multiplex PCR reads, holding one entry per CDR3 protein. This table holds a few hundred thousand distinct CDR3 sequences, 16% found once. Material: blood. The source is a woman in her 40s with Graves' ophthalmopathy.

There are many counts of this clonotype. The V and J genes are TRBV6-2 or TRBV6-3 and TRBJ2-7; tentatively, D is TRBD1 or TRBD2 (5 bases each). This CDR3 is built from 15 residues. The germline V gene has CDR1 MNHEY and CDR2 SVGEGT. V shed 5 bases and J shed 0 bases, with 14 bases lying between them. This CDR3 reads CASSRRGAPSYEQYF. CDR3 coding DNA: TGTGCCAGCAGTCGCCGGGGCGCCCCCTCCTACGAGCAGTACTTC.

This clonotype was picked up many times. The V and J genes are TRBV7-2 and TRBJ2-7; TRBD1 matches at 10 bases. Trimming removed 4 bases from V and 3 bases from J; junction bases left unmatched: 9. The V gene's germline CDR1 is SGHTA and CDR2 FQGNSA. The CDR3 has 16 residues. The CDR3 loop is CASSSGGGQGFYEQYF. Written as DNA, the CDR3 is TGTGCCAGCAGCTCAGGAGGGGGACAGGGGTTCTACGAGCAGTACTTC.

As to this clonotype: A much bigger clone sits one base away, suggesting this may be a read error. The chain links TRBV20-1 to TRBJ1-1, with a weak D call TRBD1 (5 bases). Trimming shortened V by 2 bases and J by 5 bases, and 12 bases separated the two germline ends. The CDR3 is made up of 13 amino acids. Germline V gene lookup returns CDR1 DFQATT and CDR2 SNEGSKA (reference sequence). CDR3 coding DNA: TGCAGTGCTAGACCGGCAGGGATTACTGAAGCTTTCTTT. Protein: CSARPAGITEAFF.

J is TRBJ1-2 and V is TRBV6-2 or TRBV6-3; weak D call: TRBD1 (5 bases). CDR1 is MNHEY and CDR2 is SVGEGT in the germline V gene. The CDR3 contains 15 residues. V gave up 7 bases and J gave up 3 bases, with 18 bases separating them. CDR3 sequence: CASTPGGRRDYGYTF. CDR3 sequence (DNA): TGTGCCAGCACCCCGGGGGGTAGGAGGGACTATGGCTACACCTTC.

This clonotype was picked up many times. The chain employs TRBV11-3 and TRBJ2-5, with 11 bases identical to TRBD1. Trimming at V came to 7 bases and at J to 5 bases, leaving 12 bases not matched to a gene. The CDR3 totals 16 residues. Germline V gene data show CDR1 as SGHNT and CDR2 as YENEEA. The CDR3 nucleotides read TGTGCCAGCACCGAAAGGGACAGGGGGTCAGGGGAGACCCAGTACTTC. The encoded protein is CASTERDRGSGETQYF.

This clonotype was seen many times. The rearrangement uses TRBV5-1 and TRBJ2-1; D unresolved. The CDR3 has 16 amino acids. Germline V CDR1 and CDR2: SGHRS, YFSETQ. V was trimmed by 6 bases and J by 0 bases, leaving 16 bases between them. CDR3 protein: CASNQDHPSSYNEQFF. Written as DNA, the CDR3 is TGCGCCAGCAACCAGGACCACCCTAGCTCCTACAATGAGCAGTTCTTC.

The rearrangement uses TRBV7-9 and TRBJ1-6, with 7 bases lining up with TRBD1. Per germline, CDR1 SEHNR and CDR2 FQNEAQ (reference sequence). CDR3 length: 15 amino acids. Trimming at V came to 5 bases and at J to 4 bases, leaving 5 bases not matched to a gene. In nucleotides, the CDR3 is TGTGCCAGCAGCGCGGGACAGACATATAATTCACCCCTCCACTTT. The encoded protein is CASSAGQTYNSPLHF.

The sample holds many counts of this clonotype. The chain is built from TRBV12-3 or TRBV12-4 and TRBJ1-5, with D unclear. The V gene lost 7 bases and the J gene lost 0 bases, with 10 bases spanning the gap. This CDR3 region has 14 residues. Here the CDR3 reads CASIPTPSNQPQHF. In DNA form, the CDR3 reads TGTGCCAGCATTCCAACCCCTAGCAATCAGCCCCAGCATTTT.

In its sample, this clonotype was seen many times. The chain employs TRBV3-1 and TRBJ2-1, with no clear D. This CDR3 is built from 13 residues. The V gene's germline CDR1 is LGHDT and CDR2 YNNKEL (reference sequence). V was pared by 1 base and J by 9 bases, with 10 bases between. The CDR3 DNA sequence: TGTGCCAGCAGCCAAGGCCCGTCGGGTGAGCAGTTCTTC. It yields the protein CASSQGPSGEQFF.

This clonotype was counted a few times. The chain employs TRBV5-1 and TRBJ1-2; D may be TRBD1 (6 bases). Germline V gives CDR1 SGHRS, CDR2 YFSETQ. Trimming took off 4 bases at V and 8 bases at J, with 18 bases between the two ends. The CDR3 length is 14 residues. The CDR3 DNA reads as TGCGCCAGCAGCCCCATCGGGGGCTCCATCGGCTACACCTTC. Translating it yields CASSPIGGSIGYTF.

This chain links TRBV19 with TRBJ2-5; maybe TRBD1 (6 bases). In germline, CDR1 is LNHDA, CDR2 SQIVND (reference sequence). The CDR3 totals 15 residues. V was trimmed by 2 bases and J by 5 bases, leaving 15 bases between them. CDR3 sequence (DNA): TGTGCCAGTAGTATACGGCCAGGGGCAACGGAGACCCAGTACTTC. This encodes CASSIRPGATETQYF.

The CDR3 region is CASSPRGINIQYF. DNA of the CDR3: TGTGCCAGCAGCCCCAGGGGTATTAACATTCAGTACTTC. The V call is TRBV7-2, the J call TRBJ2-4, with D maybe TRBD1 (6 bases). CDR1 SGHTA and CDR2 FQGNSA come from the germline V gene. The germline V and J ends were trimmed by 5 bases and 7 bases, with 12 bases remaining between them. CDR3 length: 13 amino acids.

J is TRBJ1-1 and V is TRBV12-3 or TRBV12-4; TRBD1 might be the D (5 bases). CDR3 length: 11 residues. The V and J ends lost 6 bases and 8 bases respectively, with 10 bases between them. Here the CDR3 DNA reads TGTGCCAGCAGGATTCCAGGGGAAGCTTTCTTT. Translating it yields CASRIPGEAFF.

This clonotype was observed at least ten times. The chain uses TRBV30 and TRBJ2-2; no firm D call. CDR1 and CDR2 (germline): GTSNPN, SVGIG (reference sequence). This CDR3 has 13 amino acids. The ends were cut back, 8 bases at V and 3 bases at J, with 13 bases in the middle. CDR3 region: CARRIQYTGELFF. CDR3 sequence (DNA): TGTGCCAGACGCATTCAGTACACCGGGGAGCTGTTTTTT.

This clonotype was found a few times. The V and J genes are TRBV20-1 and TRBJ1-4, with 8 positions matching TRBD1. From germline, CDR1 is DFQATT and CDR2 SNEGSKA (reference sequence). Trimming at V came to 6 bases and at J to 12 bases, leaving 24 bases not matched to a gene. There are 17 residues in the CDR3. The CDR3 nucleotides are TGCAGTGCCAGGGGGCGAGTGGGAAACATGGGACAGTCGGAACTGTTTTTT. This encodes CSARGRVGNMGQSELFF.

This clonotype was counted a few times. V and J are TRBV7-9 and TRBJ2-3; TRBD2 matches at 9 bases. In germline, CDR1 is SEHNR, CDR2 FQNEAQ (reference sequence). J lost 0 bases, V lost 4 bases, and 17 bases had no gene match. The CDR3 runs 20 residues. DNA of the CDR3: TGTGCCAGCAGCTCCCAGAGGGGGCGGGAGGGCACCCCTAGCACAGATACGCAGTATTTT. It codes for CASSSQRGREGTPSTDTQYF.

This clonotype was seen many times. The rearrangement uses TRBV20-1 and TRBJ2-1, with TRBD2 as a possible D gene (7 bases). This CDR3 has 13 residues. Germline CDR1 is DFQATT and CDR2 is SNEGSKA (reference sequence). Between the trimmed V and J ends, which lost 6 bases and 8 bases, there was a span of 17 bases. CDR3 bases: TGCAGTGCCCTAAGGGGGGGGGGTGATGAGCAGTTCTTC. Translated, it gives CSALRGGGDEQFF.

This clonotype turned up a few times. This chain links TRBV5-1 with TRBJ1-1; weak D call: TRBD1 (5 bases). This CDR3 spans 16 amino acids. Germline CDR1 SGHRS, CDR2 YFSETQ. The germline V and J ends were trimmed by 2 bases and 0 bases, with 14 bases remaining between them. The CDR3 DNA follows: TGCGCCAGCAGCTTTGAACCGCAGGGTCTGAACACTGAAGCTTTCTTT. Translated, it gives CASSFEPQGLNTEAFF. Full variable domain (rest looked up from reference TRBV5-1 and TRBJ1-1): KAGVTQTPRYLIKTRGQQVTLSCSPISGHRSVSWYQQTPGQGLQFLFEYFSETQRNKGNFPGRFSGRQFSNSRSEMNVSTLELGDSALYLCASSFEPQGLNTEAFFGQGTRLTVV.

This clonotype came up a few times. The CDR3 sequence: CASSPGQGTNSPLHF. In DNA, the CDR3 is TGTGCCAGCAGTCCGGGACAGGGGACTAATTCACCCCTCCACTTT. The chain joins TRBV27 to TRBJ1-6; TRBD1 aligns across 10 bases. V lost 5 bases and J lost 6; bases outside the gene matches: 4. This CDR3 spans 15 amino acids. Germline V gene data show CDR1 as MNHEY and CDR2 as SMNVEV (reference sequence).

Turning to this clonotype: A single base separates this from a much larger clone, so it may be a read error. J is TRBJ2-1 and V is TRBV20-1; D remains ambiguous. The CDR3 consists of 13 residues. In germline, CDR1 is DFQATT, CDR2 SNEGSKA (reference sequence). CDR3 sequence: CSARGTPYNGQFF. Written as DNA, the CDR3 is TGCAGTGCTAGGGGTACACCCTACAATGGGCAGTTCTTC.

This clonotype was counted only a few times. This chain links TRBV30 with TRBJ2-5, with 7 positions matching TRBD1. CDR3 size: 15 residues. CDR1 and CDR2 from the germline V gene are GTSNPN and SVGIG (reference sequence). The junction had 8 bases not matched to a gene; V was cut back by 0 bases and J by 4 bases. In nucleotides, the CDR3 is TGTGCCTGGAGTGTACCAGGGGGTGGGGGAGAGACCCAGTACTTC. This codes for CAWSVPGGGGETQYF.

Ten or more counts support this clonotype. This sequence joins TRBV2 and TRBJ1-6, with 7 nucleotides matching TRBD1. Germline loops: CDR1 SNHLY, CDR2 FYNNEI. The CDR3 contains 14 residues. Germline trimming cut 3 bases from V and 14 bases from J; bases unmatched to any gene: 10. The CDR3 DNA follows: TGTGCCAGCAGTGAGTGGCAGGGGGTTTCCGCCCTCCACTTT. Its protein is CASSEWQGVSALHF.

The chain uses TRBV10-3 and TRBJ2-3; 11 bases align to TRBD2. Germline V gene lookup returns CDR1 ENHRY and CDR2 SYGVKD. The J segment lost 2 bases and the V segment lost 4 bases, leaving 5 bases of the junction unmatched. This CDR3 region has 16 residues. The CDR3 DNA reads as TGTGCCATCAGTGGGGGACTAGCGGAATACACAGATACGCAGTATTTT. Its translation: CAISGGLAEYTDTQYF.

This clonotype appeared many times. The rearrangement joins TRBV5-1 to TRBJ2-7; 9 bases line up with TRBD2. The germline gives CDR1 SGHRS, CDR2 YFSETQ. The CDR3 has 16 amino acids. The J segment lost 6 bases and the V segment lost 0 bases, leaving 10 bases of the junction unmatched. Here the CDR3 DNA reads TGCGCCAGCAGCTTGGCCACGGGACTAGCAGCGGGCGAGCAGTACTTC. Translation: CASSLATGLAAGEQYF.

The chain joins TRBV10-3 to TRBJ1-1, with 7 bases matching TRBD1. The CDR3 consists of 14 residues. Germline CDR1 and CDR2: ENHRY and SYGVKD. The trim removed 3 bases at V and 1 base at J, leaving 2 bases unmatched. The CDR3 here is CAISDHRGNTEAFF. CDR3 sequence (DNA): TGTGCCATCAGTGACCACAGGGGGAACACTGAAGCTTTCTTT.

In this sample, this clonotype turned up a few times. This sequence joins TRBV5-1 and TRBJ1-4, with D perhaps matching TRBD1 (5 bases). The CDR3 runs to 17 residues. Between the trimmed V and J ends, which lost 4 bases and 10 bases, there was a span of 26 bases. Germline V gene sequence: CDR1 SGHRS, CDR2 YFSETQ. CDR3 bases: TGCGCCAGCAGCCCGGGGGGGAGTTCTGGTCATCAGGCAAAACTGTTTTTT. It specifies CASSPGGSSGHQAKLFF.

CDR3 coding DNA: TGTGCCAGCAGCTTAAAGGGGGCCACTGAAGCTTTCTTT. This encodes CASSLKGATEAFF. The chain combines TRBV5-5 with TRBJ1-1; TRBD1 matches at 7 bases. V was clipped by 2 bases and J by 4 bases; unmatched bases: 2. CDR1 and CDR2 from the germline V gene are SGHKS and YYEKEE (reference sequence). CDR3 length: 13 residues.

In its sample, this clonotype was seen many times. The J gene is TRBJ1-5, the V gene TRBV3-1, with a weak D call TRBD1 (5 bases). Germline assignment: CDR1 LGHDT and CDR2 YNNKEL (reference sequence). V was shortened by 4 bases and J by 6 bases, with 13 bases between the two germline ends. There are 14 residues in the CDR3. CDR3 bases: TGTGCCAGCAGCCCAAACCCAGGGCCTCAGCCCCAGCATTTT. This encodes CASSPNPGPQPQHF.

CDR3 nucleotide sequence: TGTGCCAGCAGGAAGCTGGGACTAGAGGACGGGGAGCTGTTTTTT. Its translation is CASRKLGLEDGELFF. The chain uses TRBV7-9 and TRBJ2-2; TRBD2 matches at 8 bases. The germline CDR1 and CDR2 sequences are SEHNR and FQNEAQ (reference sequence). The CDR3 is 15 amino acids. The trim removed 6 bases at V and 7 bases at J, leaving 10 bases unmatched.

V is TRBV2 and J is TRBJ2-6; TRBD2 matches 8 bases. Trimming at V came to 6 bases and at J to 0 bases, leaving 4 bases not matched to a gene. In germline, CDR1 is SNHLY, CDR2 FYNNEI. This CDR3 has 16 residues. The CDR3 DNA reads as TGTGCCAGCAGACTAGCGGAACTCTCTGGGGCCAACGTCCTGACTTTC. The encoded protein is CASRLAELSGANVLTF. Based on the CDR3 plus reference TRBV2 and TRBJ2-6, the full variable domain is EPEVTQTPSHQVTQMGQEVILRCVPISNHLYFYWYRQILGQKVEFLVSFYNNEISEKSEIFDDQFSVERPDGSNFTLKIRSTKLEDSAMYFCASRLAELSGANVLTFGAGSRLTVL.

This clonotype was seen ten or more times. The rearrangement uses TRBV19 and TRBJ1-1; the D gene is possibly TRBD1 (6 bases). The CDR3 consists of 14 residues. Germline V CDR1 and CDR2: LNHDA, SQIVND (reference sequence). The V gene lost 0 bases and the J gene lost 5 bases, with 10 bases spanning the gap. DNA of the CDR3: TGTGCCAGTAGTATAGACAGGGGAGGGACTGAAGCTTTCTTT. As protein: CASSIDRGGTEAFF.

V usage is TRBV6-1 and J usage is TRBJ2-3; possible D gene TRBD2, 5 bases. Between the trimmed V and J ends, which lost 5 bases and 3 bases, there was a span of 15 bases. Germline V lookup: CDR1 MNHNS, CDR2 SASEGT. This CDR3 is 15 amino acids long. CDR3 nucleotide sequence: TGTGCCAGCAGTCGATACCTAGCAACAACAGATACGCAGTATTTT. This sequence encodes CASSRYLATTDTQYF.